The 10 T cell receptor beta chains below were found in one sample sequenced in a study of shared clonotypes between healthy human individuals. CD45RO-negative, CCR7-positively selected cells formed the naive CD8 fraction, excluding terminally differentiated effector memory CD45RA+ cells. Only in-frame clones appear in the TCRdb table, and some are missing; sequencing was by immunoSEQ multiplex PCR. The sample lists about 2,200,000 clones, 85% to 95% occurring once. The sample was naive CD8+ T cells from PBMCs. These receptors were collected from a man in his late teens or twenties in good health. Some clones in this sample may be carry-over from other donors' samples.

Here the CDR3 reads CASSVGTTAKETQYF. Here the CDR3 DNA reads TGTGCCAGCAGCGTAGGTACGACAGCAAAAGAGACCCAGTACTTC. J is TRBJ2-5 and V is TRBV9; possibly TRBD1 for D (5 bases). Germline CDR1 SGDLS, CDR2 YYNGEE. Trimming removed 0 bases from V and 3 bases from J, with 12 bases in between. The CDR3 runs 15 residues.

This clone has a single count. The chain recombines TRBV27 with TRBJ2-2; 7 bases are shared with TRBD2. Germline CDR1 and CDR2: MNHEY and SMNVEV (reference sequence). The length of the CDR3 is 16 residues. Trimming cost V 2 bases and J 5 bases; bases outside gene matches: 8. This chain's CDR3 is CASSLGTIIGTGELFF. CDR3 coding DNA: TGTGCCAGCAGTTTAGGGACTATAATTGGGACCGGGGAGCTGTTTTTT.

This clone has a single count. The chain uses TRBV13 and TRBJ1-2; 7 nucleotides align to TRBD1. There are 14 residues in the CDR3. CDR1 and CDR2 from the germline V gene are PRHDT and FYEKMQ (reference sequence). V lost 3 bases, J lost 7 bases, and 8 bases stayed unmatched. The CDR3 here is CASSFDTGAVGYTF. For the CDR3, the DNA is TGTGCCAGCAGCTTCGACACAGGGGCAGTTGGCTACACCTTC.

CDR3 bases: TGTGCCAGCAGCTTCTTCTCCGGGAGCGCTGAAGCTTTCTTT. Translating it yields CASSFFSGSAEAFF. The chain combines TRBV7-8 with TRBJ1-1; D call uncertain. With 3 bases removed from V and 6 bases from J, the gap between germline ends came to 14 bases. The CDR3 runs to 14 residues. Germline assignment: CDR1 SGHVS and CDR2 FQNEAQ.

The rearrangement links TRBV14 to TRBJ2-7; 10 nucleotides agree with TRBD1. The CDR3 spans 15 residues. V shed 2 bases, J shed 3 bases, and the junction held 4 bases outside the gene matches. Germline lookup yields CDR1 SGHDN and CDR2 FVKESK. CDR3 region: CASSQYRTGGYEQYF. In DNA form, the CDR3 reads TGTGCCAGCAGCCAATACCGGACAGGGGGCTACGAGCAGTACTTC.

This clone appeared once. The chain employs TRBV14 and TRBJ2-1; 14 bases are a match to TRBD2. The germline V gene encodes CDR1 SGHDN and CDR2 FVKESK. V gave up 4 bases and J gave up 7 bases; unmatched junction bases: 3. This CDR3 has 15 amino acids. The CDR3 nucleotides read TGTGCCAGCAGCCTGCGGACTAGCGGGGGGAATGAGCAGTTCTTC. It specifies CASSLRTSGGNEQFF.

The chain uses TRBV11-2 and TRBJ2-1, with TRBD2 matching 9 bases. From germline, CDR1 is SGHAT and CDR2 FQNNGV. The CDR3 sequence is 18 residues long. V was pared by 6 bases and J by 9 bases, with 21 bases of the junction left unmatched. The CDR3, as DNA: TGTGCCAGCAGTCATACCCCGGGGGTAGCGGGAGCCCCCCCTGAGCAGTTCTTC. This gives the protein CASSHTPGVAGAPPEQFF.

This chain links TRBV27 with TRBJ2-4; D is perhaps TRBD1 (5 bases). The germline CDR1 and CDR2 sequences are MNHEY and SMNVEV (reference sequence). The CDR3 covers 13 residues. Deletions cut 3 bases from V and 6 bases from J, with 9 bases between. The CDR3 DNA follows: TGTGCCAGCAGTTTTGGGCAGGGAAACATTCAGTACTTC. Its translation: CASSFGQGNIQYF.

The chain uses TRBV28 and TRBJ2-4; tentatively, D is TRBD1 (5 bases). The CDR3 spans 16 residues. The ends were cut back, 5 bases at V and 0 bases at J, with 14 bases in the middle. Looked up from germline, CDR1 is MDHEN and CDR2 is SYDVKM. The CDR3 nucleotides are TGTGCCAGCAGTCCTCAGGGAACCCTAGCCAAAAACATTCAGTACTTC. This sequence encodes CASSPQGTLAKNIQYF.

As for this clone: Other DNA sequences in this specimen translate into the identical CDR3. The V and J genes are TRBV19 and TRBJ1-5, with D hard to call. This CDR3 has 13 residues. Trimming shortened V by 1 base and J by 2 bases, and 3 bases separated the two germline ends. In germline, CDR1 is LNHDA, CDR2 SQIVND (reference sequence). The CDR3 region is CASSIVGNQPQHF. Here the CDR3 DNA reads TGTGCCAGTAGTATAGTTGGCAATCAGCCCCAGCATTTT.